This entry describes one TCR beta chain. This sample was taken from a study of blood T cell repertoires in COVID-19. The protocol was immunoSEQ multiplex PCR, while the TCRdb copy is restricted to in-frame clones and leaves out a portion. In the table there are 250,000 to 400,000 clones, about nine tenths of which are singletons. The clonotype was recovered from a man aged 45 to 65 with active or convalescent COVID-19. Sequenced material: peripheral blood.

The chain's CDR3 is CASSSGNTGGSGELFF. CDR3 DNA: TGCGCCAGCAGCTCGGGGAACACAGGGGGTTCCGGGGAGCTGTTTTTT. The chain links TRBV5-1 to TRBJ2-2; 8 nucleotides align to TRBD1. The CDR3 totals 16 residues. After removal of 3 bases from V and 6 bases from J, the junction contained 10 bases not matched to a gene. Germline V gene sequence: CDR1 SGHRS, CDR2 YFSETQ.